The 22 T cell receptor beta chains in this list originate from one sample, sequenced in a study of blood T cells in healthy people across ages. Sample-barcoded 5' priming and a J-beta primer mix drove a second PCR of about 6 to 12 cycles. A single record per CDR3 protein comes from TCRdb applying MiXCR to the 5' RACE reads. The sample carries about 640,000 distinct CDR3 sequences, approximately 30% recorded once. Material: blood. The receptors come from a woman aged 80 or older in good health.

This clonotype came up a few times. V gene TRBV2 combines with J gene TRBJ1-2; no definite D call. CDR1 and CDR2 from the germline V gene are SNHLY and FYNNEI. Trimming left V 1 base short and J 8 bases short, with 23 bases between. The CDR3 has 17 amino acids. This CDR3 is CASSEGSPRQEGKGYTF. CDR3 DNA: TGTGCCAGCAGTGAAGGCTCCCCAAGGCAGGAAGGGAAGGGCTACACCTTC.

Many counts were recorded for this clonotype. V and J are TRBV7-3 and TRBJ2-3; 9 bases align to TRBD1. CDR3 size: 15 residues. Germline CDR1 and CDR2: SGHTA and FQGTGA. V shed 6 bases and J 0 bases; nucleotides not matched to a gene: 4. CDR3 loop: CASSYRGLSTDTQYF. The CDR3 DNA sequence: TGTGCCAGCAGTTACAGGGGGCTCAGCACAGATACGCAGTATTTT.

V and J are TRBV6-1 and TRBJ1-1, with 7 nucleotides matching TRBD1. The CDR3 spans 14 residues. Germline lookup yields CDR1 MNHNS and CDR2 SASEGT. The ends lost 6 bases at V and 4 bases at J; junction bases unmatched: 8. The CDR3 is CASSRTGEGTEAFF. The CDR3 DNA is TGTGCCAGCAGCCGCACAGGGGAGGGCACTGAAGCTTTCTTT.

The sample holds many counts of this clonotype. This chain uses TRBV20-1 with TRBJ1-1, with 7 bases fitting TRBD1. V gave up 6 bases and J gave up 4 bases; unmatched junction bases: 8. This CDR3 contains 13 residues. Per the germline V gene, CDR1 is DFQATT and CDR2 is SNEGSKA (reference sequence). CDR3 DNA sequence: TGCAGTGCAACACAGGGGACGAGCACTGAAGCTTTCTTT. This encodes CSATQGTSTEAFF.

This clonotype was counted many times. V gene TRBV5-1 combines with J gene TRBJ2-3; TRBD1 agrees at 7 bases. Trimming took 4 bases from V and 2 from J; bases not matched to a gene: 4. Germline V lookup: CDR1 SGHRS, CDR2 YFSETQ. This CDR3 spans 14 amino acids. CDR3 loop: CASSHRGPTDTQYF. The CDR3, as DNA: TGCGCCAGCAGCCACAGGGGCCCCACAGATACGCAGTATTTT.

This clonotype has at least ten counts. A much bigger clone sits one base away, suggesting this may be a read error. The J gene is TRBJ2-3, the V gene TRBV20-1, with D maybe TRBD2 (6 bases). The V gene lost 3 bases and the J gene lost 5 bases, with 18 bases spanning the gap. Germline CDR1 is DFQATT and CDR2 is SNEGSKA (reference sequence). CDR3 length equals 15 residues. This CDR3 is CSASDRAGNIDTQYF. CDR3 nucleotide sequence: TGCAGTGCTAGTGATCGGGCGGGGAATATAGATACGCAGTATTTT.

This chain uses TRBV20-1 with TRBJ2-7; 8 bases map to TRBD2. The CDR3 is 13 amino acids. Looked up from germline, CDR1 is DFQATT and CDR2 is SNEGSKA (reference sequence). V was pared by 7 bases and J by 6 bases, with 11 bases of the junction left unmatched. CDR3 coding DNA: TGCAGTGAAAAGTTACGGGGGGGTCTCGAGCAGTACTTC. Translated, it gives CSEKLRGGLEQYF.

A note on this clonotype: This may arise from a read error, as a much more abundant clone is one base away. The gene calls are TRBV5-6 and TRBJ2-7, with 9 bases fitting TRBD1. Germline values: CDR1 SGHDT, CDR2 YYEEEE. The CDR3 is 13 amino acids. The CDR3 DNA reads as TGTGCCGGCAGCCCCTCGGGACAGGGCCAGCAGTACTTC. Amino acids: CAGSPSGQGQQYF.

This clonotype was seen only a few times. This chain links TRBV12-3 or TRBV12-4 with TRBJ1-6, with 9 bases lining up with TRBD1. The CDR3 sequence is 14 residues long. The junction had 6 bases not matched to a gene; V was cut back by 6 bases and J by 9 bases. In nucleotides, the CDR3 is TGTGCCAGCAGCCCTTCGGGACAGGGTTCACCCCTCCACTTT. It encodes CASSPSGQGSPLHF.

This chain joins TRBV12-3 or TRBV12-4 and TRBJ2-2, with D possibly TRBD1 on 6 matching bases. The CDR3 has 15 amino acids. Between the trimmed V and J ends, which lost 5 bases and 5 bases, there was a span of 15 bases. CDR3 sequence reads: CASSARLQGTGELFF. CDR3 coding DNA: TGTGCCAGCAGTGCGCGGCTCCAGGGGACCGGGGAGCTGTTTTTT.

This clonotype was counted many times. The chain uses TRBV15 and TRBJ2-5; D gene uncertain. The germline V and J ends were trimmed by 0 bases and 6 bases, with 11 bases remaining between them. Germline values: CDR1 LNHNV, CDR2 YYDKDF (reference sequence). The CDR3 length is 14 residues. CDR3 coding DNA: TGTGCCACCAGCAGAGATCCGGTGGAGAAGACCCAGTACTTC. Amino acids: CATSRDPVEKTQYF. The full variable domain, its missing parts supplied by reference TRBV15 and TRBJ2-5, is DAMVIQNPRYQVTQFGKPVTLSCSQTLNHNVMYWYQQKSSQAPKLLFHYYDKDFNNEADTPDNFQSRRPNTSFCFLDIRSPGLGDTAMYLCATSRDPVEKTQYFGPGTRLLVL.

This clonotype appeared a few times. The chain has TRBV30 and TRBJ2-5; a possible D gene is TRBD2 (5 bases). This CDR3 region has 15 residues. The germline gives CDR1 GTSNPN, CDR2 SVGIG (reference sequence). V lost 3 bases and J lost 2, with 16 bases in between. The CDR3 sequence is CAWRGGILDQETQYF. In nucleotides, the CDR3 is TGTGCCTGGAGAGGAGGAATTCTCGATCAAGAGACCCAGTACTTC.

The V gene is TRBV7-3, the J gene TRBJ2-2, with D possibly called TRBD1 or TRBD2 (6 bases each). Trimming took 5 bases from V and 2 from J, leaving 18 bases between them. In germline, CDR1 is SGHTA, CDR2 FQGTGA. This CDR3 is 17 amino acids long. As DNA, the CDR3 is TGTGCCAGCAGCCCCAGAGTTGGGGGGCCTAACACCGGGGAGCTGTTTTTT. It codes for CASSPRVGGPNTGELFF.

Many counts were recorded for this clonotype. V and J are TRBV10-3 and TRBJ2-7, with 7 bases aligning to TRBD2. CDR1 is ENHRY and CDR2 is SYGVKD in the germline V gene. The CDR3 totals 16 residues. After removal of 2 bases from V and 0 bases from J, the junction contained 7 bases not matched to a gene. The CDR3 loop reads CAISEPAGESSYEQYF. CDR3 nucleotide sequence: TGTGCCATCAGTGAGCCCGCGGGGGAGAGCTCCTACGAGCAGTACTTC.

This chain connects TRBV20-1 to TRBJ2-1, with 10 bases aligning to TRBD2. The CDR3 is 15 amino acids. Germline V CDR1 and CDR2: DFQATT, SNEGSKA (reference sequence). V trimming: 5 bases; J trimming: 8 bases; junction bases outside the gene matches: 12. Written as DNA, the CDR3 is TGCAGTGCTGGGAAGAGCGGGAGGGCCATCCATGAGCAGTTCTTC. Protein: CSAGKSGRAIHEQFF.

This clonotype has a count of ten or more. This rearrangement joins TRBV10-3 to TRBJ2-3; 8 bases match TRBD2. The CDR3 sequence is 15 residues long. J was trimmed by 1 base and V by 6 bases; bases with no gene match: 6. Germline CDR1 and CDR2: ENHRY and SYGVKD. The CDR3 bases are TGTGCCATCAGAGCCGCGGGGGGAGGCACAGATACGCAGTATTTT. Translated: CAIRAAGGGTDTQYF.

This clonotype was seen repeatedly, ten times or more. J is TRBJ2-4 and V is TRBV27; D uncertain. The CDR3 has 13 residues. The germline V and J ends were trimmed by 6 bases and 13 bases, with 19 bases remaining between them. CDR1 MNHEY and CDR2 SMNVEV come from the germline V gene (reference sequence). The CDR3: CASSPTVETEQYF. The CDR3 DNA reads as TGTGCCAGCAGCCCAACCGTCGAAACGGAGCAGTACTTC.

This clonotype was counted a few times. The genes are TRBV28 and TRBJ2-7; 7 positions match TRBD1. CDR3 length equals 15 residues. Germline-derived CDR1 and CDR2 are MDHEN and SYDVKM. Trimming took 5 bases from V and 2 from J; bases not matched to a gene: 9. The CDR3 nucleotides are TGTGCCAGCAGTCTATTACGAACAGGGGCCTACGAGCAGTACTTC. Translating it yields CASSLLRTGAYEQYF.

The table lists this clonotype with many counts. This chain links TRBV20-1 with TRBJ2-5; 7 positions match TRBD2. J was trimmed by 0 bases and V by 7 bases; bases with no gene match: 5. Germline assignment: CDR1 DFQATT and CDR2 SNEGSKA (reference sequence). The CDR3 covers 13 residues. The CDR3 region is CSVRAGYQETQYF. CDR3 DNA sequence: TGCAGTGTCCGAGCGGGATACCAAGAGACCCAGTACTTC.

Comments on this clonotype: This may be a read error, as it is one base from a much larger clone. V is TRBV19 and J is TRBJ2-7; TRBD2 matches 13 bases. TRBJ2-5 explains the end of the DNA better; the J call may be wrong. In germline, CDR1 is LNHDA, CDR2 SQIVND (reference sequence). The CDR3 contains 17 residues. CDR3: CASSARTSGGLMETQYF. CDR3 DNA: TGTGCCAGTAGTGCCAGGACTAGCGGGGGCCTGATGGAGACCCAGTACTTC.

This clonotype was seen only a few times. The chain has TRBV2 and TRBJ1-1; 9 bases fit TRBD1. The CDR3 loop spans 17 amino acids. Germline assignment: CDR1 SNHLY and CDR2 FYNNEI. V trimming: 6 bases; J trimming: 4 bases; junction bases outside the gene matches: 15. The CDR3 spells CASRGEGQGSFGTEAFF. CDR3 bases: TGTGCCAGCAGGGGGGAGGGACAGGGATCCTTTGGCACTGAAGCTTTCTTT.

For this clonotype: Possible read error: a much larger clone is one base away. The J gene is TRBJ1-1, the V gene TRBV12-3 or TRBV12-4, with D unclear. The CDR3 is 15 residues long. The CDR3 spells CASSPRSGENTGAFF. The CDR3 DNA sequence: TGTGCCAGCAGCCCCCGGTCCGGGGAGAACACTGGAGCTTTCTTT.